This T cell receptor (beta chain) comes out of a study of T cells in tuberculosis. At the level of the study: A South African cohort included IGRA-negative adolescents, latently infected IGRA-positive adolescents and adults with active tuberculosis.

There are 14 residues in the CDR3. The germline V gene encodes CDR1 SQVTM and CDR2 ANQGSEA. Trimming stripped 5 bases from V and 1 base from J, with 11 bases between. Time point of the sample: new active TB diagnosis, blood taken before or within 7 days of starting treatment. Assay used: immunoSEQ multiplex PCR; TCRdb lists only in-frame clones, some missing. The sample records roughly 30,000 clones, roughly 86% being singletons. The source material was PBMCs, sampled at tuberculosis diagnosis. The chain combines TRBV29-1 with TRBJ2-2; D is possibly TRBD1 (6 bases). This TCR came from an adult with tuberculosis. CDR3 sequence (DNA): TGCAGCGTTTCGGGACAACAGAACACCGGGGAGCTGTTTTTT. This translates into CSVSGQQNTGELFF.